What follows are 30 T cell receptor beta chains derived from one specimen sequenced in a study of shared T cell receptors in the human thymus. Sequenced by immunoSEQ multiplex PCR; TCRdb stores in-frame clones only, minus some. The repertoire holds 630,000 or so clones, approximately 87% seen once, with just under 0.0095% in the top ten. These records were also assigned to another study, of human thymus T cells.

The sequenced material came from thymocytes. The receptors were gathered from a boy less than two years old with a congenital heart defect.

This clone was detected only once. The chain joins TRBV10-2 to TRBJ1-4; D is perhaps TRBD1 (6 bases). CDR3 length: 18 amino acids. Trimming pared 7 bases from V and 0 bases from J, leaving 21 bases between. Germline V lookup: CDR1 WSHSY, CDR2 SAAADI. CDR3 in amino acids: CASIPGDWSGATNEKLFF. Here the CDR3 DNA reads TGCGCCAGCATACCAGGGGATTGGTCTGGAGCAACTAATGAAAAACTGTTTTTT.

The gene calls are TRBV28 and TRBJ1-1, with 7 nucleotides matching TRBD1. Germline trimming cut 6 bases from V and 2 bases from J; bases unmatched to any gene: 6. Germline V CDR1 and CDR2: MDHEN, SYDVKM. The CDR3 loop spans 14 amino acids. The CDR3 spells CASSPTGINTEAFF. DNA for the CDR3: TGTGCCAGCAGCCCGACAGGGATAAACACTGAAGCTTTCTTT. The entire variable domain, with the rest obtained from reference TRBV28 and TRBJ1-1, is as follows: DVKVTQSSRYLVKRTGEKVFLECVQDMDHENMFWYRQDPGLGLRLIYFSYDVKMKEKGDIPEGYSVSREKKERFSLILESASTNQTSMYLCASSPTGINTEAFFGQGTRLTVV.

The chain couples TRBV5-1 to TRBJ2-1; TRBD2 matches 10 bases. V shed 4 bases, J shed 5 bases, and the junction held 12 bases outside the gene matches. Germline V CDR1 and CDR2: SGHRS, YFSETQ. The CDR3 spans 17 residues. CDR3 coding DNA: TGCGCCAGCAGCCGGAACCCAAGCGGGGGGGCGGACAATGAGCAGTTCTTC. It codes for CASSRNPSGGADNEQFF. Combining the CDR3 with reference TRBV5-1 and TRBJ2-1 gives the whole variable domain KAGVTQTPRYLIKTRGQQVTLSCSPISGHRSVSWYQQTPGQGLQFLFEYFSETQRNKGNFPGRFSGRQFSNSRSEMNVSTLELGDSALYLCASSRNPSGGADNEQFFGPGTRLTVL.

CDR3 loop: CASHRQARGPSNEQFF. In DNA form, the CDR3 reads TGTGCCAGCCATCGACAGGCCAGGGGGCCAAGCAATGAGCAGTTCTTC. V gene TRBV2 combines with J gene TRBJ2-1; 8 bases agree with TRBD1. The junction had 15 bases not matched to a gene; V was cut back by 8 bases and J by 6 bases. The CDR3 sequence is 16 residues long. CDR1 and CDR2 from the germline V gene are SNHLY and FYNNEI.

V is TRBV14 and J is TRBJ2-1, with D maybe TRBD2 (6 bases). Germline V gene data show CDR1 as SGHDN and CDR2 as FVKESK. Trimming left V 0 bases short and J 4 bases short, with 16 bases between. The CDR3 is made up of 17 amino acids. CDR3 sequence: CASSQDKPWGRYNEQFF. Written as DNA, the CDR3 is TGTGCCAGCAGCCAAGATAAGCCCTGGGGGAGGTACAATGAGCAGTTCTTC.

The chain uses TRBV6-5 and TRBJ2-1; 8 nucleotides align to TRBD2. Trimming at V came to 5 bases and at J to 0 bases, leaving 0 bases not matched to a gene. The germline gives CDR1 MNHEY, CDR2 SVGAGI. This CDR3 is built from 14 residues. This CDR3 reads CASSAGGSYNEQFF. CDR3 in DNA: TGTGCCAGCAGTGCGGGGGGCTCCTACAATGAGCAGTTCTTC.

The chain joins TRBV25-1 to TRBJ2-1, with 7 bases aligning to TRBD1. With 1 base clipped from V and 7 bases from J, the junction kept 13 bases outside the gene matches. CDR1 and CDR2 from the germline V gene are MGHDK and SYGVNS. This CDR3 comprises 17 residues. CDR3 coding DNA: TGTGCCAGCAGTGAATTTTCCCCCAGGGACAGCTCTAATGAGCAGTTCTTC. It yields the protein CASSEFSPRDSSNEQFF.

CDR3 sequence reads: CASSPTGTGVSTDTQYF. The CDR3 nucleotides read TGTGCCAGCTCACCAACCGGGACAGGGGTGAGCACAGATACGCAGTATTTT. This sequence joins TRBV18 and TRBJ2-3; 10 bases line up with TRBD1. The length of the CDR3 is 17 residues. V dropped 2 bases and J dropped 0; count of bases not matched to a gene: 5. Per germline, CDR1 KGHSH and CDR2 LQKENI.

This clone occurred once. The V and J genes are TRBV14 and TRBJ1-1, with D possibly being TRBD1 (5 bases). Trimming took off 8 bases at V and 0 bases at J, with 19 bases between the two ends. The V gene's germline CDR1 is SGHDN and CDR2 FVKESK. The CDR3 has 16 amino acids. This CDR3 is CASGGPTEALNTEAFF. The CDR3 region has the DNA TGTGCCAGCGGCGGACCGACAGAAGCCTTGAACACTGAAGCTTTCTTT.

J is TRBJ2-2 and V is TRBV28; 8 positions match TRBD1. Germline lookup yields CDR1 MDHEN and CDR2 SYDVKM. The CDR3 sequence is 13 residues long. V gave up 5 bases and J gave up 5 bases; unmatched junction bases: 1. As DNA, the CDR3 is TGTGCCAGCAGTCGACAGGGGACCGGGGAGCTGTTTTTT. It encodes CASSRQGTGELFF. Full variable domain (remainder filled in from reference TRBV28 and TRBJ2-2): DVKVTQSSRYLVKRTGEKVFLECVQDMDHENMFWYRQDPGLGLRLIYFSYDVKMKEKGDIPEGYSVSREKKERFSLILESASTNQTSMYLCASSRQGTGELFFGEGSRLTVL.

The V gene is TRBV9, the J gene TRBJ2-1; 7 nucleotides match TRBD2. Germline CDR1 and CDR2: SGDLS and YYNGEE. The CDR3 has 17 amino acids. Unmatched junction bases numbered 9, after V lost 2 bases and J lost 1 base. In DNA, the CDR3 is TGTGCCAGCAGCGTTAGCGGGCCCAAAGCTTCCTACAATGAGCAGTTCTTC. Amino acids: CASSVSGPKASYNEQFF.

The rearrangement links TRBV7-6 to TRBJ1-1; 10 bases map to TRBD1. CDR1 and CDR2 from the germline V gene are SGHVS and FNYEAQ. CDR3 length: 16 amino acids. Germline trimming cut 3 bases from V and 0 bases from J; bases unmatched to any gene: 4. CDR3 residues: CASSLTGGLVNTEAFF. Written as DNA, the CDR3 is TGTGCCAGCAGCTTGACAGGGGGCCTCGTGAACACTGAAGCTTTCTTT. The full variable domain, in which reference TRBV7-6 and TRBJ1-1 provide the parts outside the CDR3, is GAGVSQSPRYKVTKRGQDVALRCDPISGHVSLYWYRQALGQGPEFLTYFNYEAQQDKSGLPNDRFSAERPEGSISTLTIQRTEQRDSAMYRCASSLTGGLVNTEAFFGQGTRLTVV.

The J gene is TRBJ2-1, the V gene TRBV30; TRBD2 is a possible D gene (7 bases). Germline V CDR1 and CDR2: GTSNPN, SVGIG (reference sequence). Between the trimmed V and J ends, which lost 5 bases and 9 bases, there was a span of 20 bases. The length of the CDR3 is 14 residues. Here the CDR3 DNA reads TGTGCCTGGGCTACGAGGGGGGGCCTCCTTGAGCAGTTCTTC. This translates into CAWATRGGLLEQFF.

The chain uses TRBV7-9 and TRBJ1-4; D unresolved. Germline V lookup: CDR1 SEHNR, CDR2 FQNEAQ (reference sequence). V lost 3 bases and J 0 bases, leaving 14 bases between the germline ends. The CDR3 is made up of 17 amino acids. CDR3 nucleotides: TGTGCCAGCAGCTTCTGGAGGGCTCTCGCAACTAATGAAAAACTGTTTTTT. Translated: CASSFWRALATNEKLFF.

The rearrangement links TRBV28 to TRBJ2-6; a weak D match, TRBD2 (5 bases). V gave up 3 bases and J gave up 1 base, with 10 bases separating them. The CDR3 is 16 amino acids. Germline lookup yields CDR1 MDHEN and CDR2 SYDVKM. CDR3 sequence reads: CASSFPTGSGANVLTF. Here the CDR3 DNA reads TGTGCCAGCAGTTTCCCGACGGGATCTGGGGCCAACGTCCTGACTTTC.

The chain employs TRBV6-4 and TRBJ1-2; a weak D match, TRBD1 (5 bases). V lost 2 bases to trimming and J lost 7 bases, with 20 bases between them. Germline CDR1 and CDR2: MRHNA and SNTAGT. This CDR3 has 16 residues. CDR3 nucleotides: TGTGCCAGCAGTGACGAGAGCGGGCAGGGTATGGGTGGCTACACCTTC. Its protein product is CASSDESGQGMGGYTF.

The chain uses TRBV12-5 and TRBJ1-4; 9 bases are shared with TRBD1. CDR3 size: 19 residues. The trim removed 6 bases at V and 2 bases at J, leaving 16 bases unmatched. Per germline, CDR1 LGHNT and CDR2 FRNRAP. This chain's CDR3 is CASGTLRDRDIGTNEKLFF. CDR3 coding DNA: TGTGCTAGTGGGACACTGCGGGACAGGGATATCGGCACTAATGAAAAACTGTTTTTT.

The chain combines TRBV4-3 with TRBJ1-1; 9 bases map to TRBD1. This CDR3 has 16 amino acids. Germline-derived CDR1 and CDR2 are LGHNA and YSLEER. Trimming at V came to 2 bases and at J to 1 base, leaving 5 bases not matched to a gene. The DNA of the CDR3 is TGCGCCAGCAGCCAATGGACAGGGGAGTCGAACACTGAAGCTTTCTTT. It translates to CASSQWTGESNTEAFF.

The chain has TRBV7-9 and TRBJ2-7; 12 bases fit TRBD2. J gave up 3 bases and V 0 bases, and 6 bases lay outside the gene matches. Looked up from germline, CDR1 is SEHNR and CDR2 is FQNEAQ (reference sequence). CDR3 length: 17 amino acids. The CDR3 region is CASSLAVASGGDYEQYF. CDR3 nucleotides: TGTGCCAGCAGCTTAGCGGTAGCTAGCGGGGGGGACTACGAGCAGTACTTC. The whole variable domain, filled in from reference TRBV7-9 and TRBJ2-7, reads DTGVSQNPRHKITKRGQNVTFRCDPISEHNRLYWYRQTLGQGPEFLTYFQNEAQLEKSRLLSDRFSAERPKGSFSTLEIQRTEQGDSAMYLCASSLAVASGGDYEQYFGPGTRLTVT.

This chain connects TRBV5-8 to TRBJ2-7, with TRBD2 matching 9 bases. This CDR3 contains 16 residues. The germline V gene encodes CDR1 SGHTS and CDR2 YDEGEE. The V segment lost 0 bases and the J segment 2 bases; nucleotides outside the gene matches: 6. CDR3 amino acids: CASSLEKAGGTYEQYF. CDR3 in DNA: TGTGCCAGCAGCTTGGAGAAAGCGGGAGGTACCTACGAGCAGTACTTC.

The table lists this clone with a count of one. The chain has TRBV14 and TRBJ2-3; 13 bases fit TRBD2. Trimming cost V 1 base and J 6 bases; bases outside gene matches: 13. The CDR3 totals 19 residues. The germline CDR1 and CDR2 sequences are SGHDN and FVKESK. CDR3 sequence (DNA): TGTGCCAGCAGCCAAGGCACTAGCGGGAGGGCCTCGAGTCCGGATACGCAGTATTTT. It is translated as CASSQGTSGRASSPDTQYF.

The chain recombines TRBV14 with TRBJ2-1, with 10 bases that match TRBD2. The V gene's germline CDR1 is SGHDN and CDR2 FVKESK. Trimming cost V 1 base and J 5 bases; bases outside gene matches: 5. The CDR3 is 16 amino acids. The CDR3: CASSQVVAGGHNEQFF. CDR3 in DNA: TGTGCCAGCAGCCAAGTGGTAGCGGGAGGCCACAATGAGCAGTTCTTC.

V and J are TRBV29-1 and TRBJ2-3; D possibly corresponds to TRBD2 (5 bases). V was trimmed by 7 bases and J by 6 bases, leaving 20 bases between them. CDR3 length equals 14 residues. Per germline, CDR1 SQVTM and CDR2 ANQGSEA. CDR3 residues: CSAKPLAPVDTQYF. CDR3 nucleotide sequence: TGCAGCGCCAAACCGCTAGCTCCGGTCGATACGCAGTATTTT.

This sequence joins TRBV28 and TRBJ2-7; the match to TRBD2 covers 11 bases. Germline-derived CDR1 and CDR2 are MDHEN and SYDVKM. This CDR3 is built from 19 residues. V was pared by 2 bases and J by 3 bases, with 15 bases of the junction left unmatched. DNA of the CDR3: TGTGCCAGCAGTTTAACGGCCGGGACTAGCGGCCGACAATTCTACGAGCAGTACTTC. Its protein product is CASSLTAGTSGRQFYEQYF.

The chain uses TRBV28 and TRBJ2-7, with 8 bases that match TRBD2. CDR1 is MDHEN and CDR2 is SYDVKM in the germline V gene. The CDR3 is 16 amino acids. Trimming removed 3 bases from V and 1 base from J; junction bases left unmatched: 8. The CDR3 nucleotides read TGTGCCAGCAGTTTCCTCATGAGCGGGAGATCCTACGAGCAGTACTTC. Protein: CASSFLMSGRSYEQYF. The variable domain in full, completed from reference TRBV28 and TRBJ2-7, reads DVKVTQSSRYLVKRTGEKVFLECVQDMDHENMFWYRQDPGLGLRLIYFSYDVKMKEKGDIPEGYSVSREKKERFSLILESASTNQTSMYLCASSFLMSGRSYEQYFGPGTRLTVT.

V usage is TRBV2 and J usage is TRBJ1-3, with no clear D. Germline V gene data show CDR1 as SNHLY and CDR2 as FYNNEI. This CDR3 comprises 16 residues. Trimming pared 1 base from V and 0 bases from J, leaving 10 bases between. CDR3 bases: TGTGCCAGCAGTGAAGTTTGGGCTAACTCTGGAAACACCATATATTTT. This translates into CASSEVWANSGNTIYF.

This chain uses TRBV7-8 with TRBJ1-1; 10 nucleotides align to TRBD1. The CDR3 length is 14 residues. Germline values: CDR1 SGHVS, CDR2 FQNEAQ. The ends lost 5 bases at V and 7 bases at J; junction bases unmatched: 7. CDR3 in DNA: TGTGCCAGCAGCCTGAGACAGGGGGCGCATGAAGCTTTCTTT. This gives the protein CASSLRQGAHEAFF.

The chain has TRBV27 and TRBJ1-2; unclear D gene. Trimming left V 4 bases short and J 4 bases short, with 16 bases between. Germline CDR1 MNHEY, CDR2 SMNVEV (reference sequence). The CDR3 is 15 amino acids. CDR3 coding DNA: TGTGCCAGCAGTTCTAGCCCCCTCGGATTCTATGGCTACACCTTC. Its translation is CASSSSPLGFYGYTF.

This clone was recorded a few times. The gene calls are TRBV7-9 and TRBJ2-6; 8 bases match TRBD1. CDR1 and CDR2 (germline): SEHNR, FQNEAQ (reference sequence). J was trimmed by 0 bases and V by 6 bases; bases with no gene match: 7. The CDR3 loop spans 17 amino acids. The DNA for the CDR3 is TGTGCCAGCAGGTCGGACAGGGACCTCTCTGGGGCCAACGTCCTGACTTTC. Translated, it gives CASRSDRDLSGANVLTF.

The chain's CDR3 is CASSKESPRGYNEQFF. For the CDR3, the DNA is TGCGCCAGCAGTAAAGAATCCCCCCGGGGTTACAATGAGCAGTTCTTC. The chain has TRBV4-3 and TRBJ2-1, with a possible D match to TRBD2 (5 bases). Germline CDR1 is LGHNA and CDR2 is YSLEER. The CDR3 loop spans 16 amino acids. Trimming left V 6 bases short and J 4 bases short, with 19 bases between.